One sample yielded the 27 T cell receptor beta chains listed below, sequenced in a study of vaccination and CD4 T cells after COVID-19 (dated 2022 in TCRdb). The library relied on PCR. Sequencing was performed on an Illumina iSeq 100. DNA from cultured CD4+ T cells was subjected to TCR sequencing with the Oncomine TCR Beta short-read assay at the Johns Hopkins FTIC core. In TCRdb, the public reads were trimmed at Q25 with fastp and aligned with MiXCR, with productive beta chains retained. A single entry per CDR3 protein holds the most common genes and DNA from its merged rows. This sample gives around 20,000 distinct CDR3 sequences in total; about 40% of them show up just once. Clones ranked in the top ten supply roughly a quarter of the sample. The treatment or condition label on this specimen signifies: roughly 10-day PBMC culture with coronavirus spike peptide pools or control peptides (ViraFEST assay).

Antigens of these TCRs are unknown. Material: CD4+ T cells from blood, cultured in vitro, obtained before SARS-CoV-2 vaccination. These receptors were collected from a human donor who received a COVID-19 vaccine.

There are a few counts of this clonotype. The V gene is TRBV15, the J gene TRBJ2-7, with D perhaps TRBD1 (6 bases). V was cut by 0 bases and J by 3 bases, with 9 bases left in between. CDR1 and CDR2 from the germline V gene are LNHNV and YYDKDF (reference sequence). The CDR3 has 14 residues. In DNA, the CDR3 is TGTGCCACCAGCAGAGATCGGACAGTCTACGAGCAGTACTTC. Translation gives CATSRDRTVYEQYF. Complete variable domain (other parts from reference TRBV15 and TRBJ2-7): DAMVIQNPRYQVTQFGKPVTLSCSQTLNHNVMYWYQQKSSQAPKLLFHYYDKDFNNEADTPDNFQSRRPNTSFCFLDIRSPGLGDTAMYLCATSRDRTVYEQYFGPGTRLTVT.

The chain couples TRBV6-1 to TRBJ2-7; D is possibly TRBD2 (5 bases). CDR1 MNHNS and CDR2 SASEGT come from the germline V gene. Trimming took 7 bases from V and 3 from J, leaving 19 bases between them. The CDR3 has 15 amino acids. DNA of the CDR3: TGTGCCAGCACTCCCGCCTGGGGAGCGATCTACGAGCAGTACTTC. Protein sequence: CASTPAWGAIYEQYF.

Only a few counts were recorded for this clonotype. The chain recombines TRBV18 with TRBJ1-2, with no clear D. CDR1 and CDR2 from the germline V gene are KGHSH and LQKENI. The CDR3 spans 15 residues. Trimming cost V 4 bases and J 6 bases, with 18 bases left between them. The CDR3 loop is CASSRSYQEGNGYTF. The CDR3, as DNA: TGTGCCAGCTCACGGTCGTACCAGGAAGGCAATGGCTACACCTTC.

The CDR3, as DNA: TGTGCCAGCAGCCCCCGGGGGGGTCCTAACTATGGCTACACCTTC. It is translated as CASSPRGGPNYGYTF. The V gene is TRBV9, the J gene TRBJ1-2; maybe TRBD1 (5 bases). Germline values: CDR1 SGDLS, CDR2 YYNGEE. Trimming took 4 bases from V and 0 from J, leaving 13 bases between them. The CDR3 extends over 15 amino acids.

The chain links TRBV18 to TRBJ1-2; TRBD1 aligns across 7 bases. The germline V gene has CDR1 KGHSH and CDR2 LQKENI. J gave up 7 bases and V 2 bases, and 10 bases lay outside the gene matches. The CDR3 is 15 residues long. CDR3 sequence: CASSPSPTGPIGYTF. In DNA form, the CDR3 reads TGTGCCAGCTCACCATCCCCGACAGGGCCTATTGGCTACACCTTC.

The genes are TRBV6-7 and TRBJ2-5, with 8 nucleotides matching TRBD2. TRBV6-7 is filed as an ORF, its function uncertain. This CDR3 contains 17 residues. Trimming took 0 bases from V and 0 from J; bases not matched to a gene: 6. CDR3 coding DNA: TGTGCCAGCAGTTACTCTGTATTAGCGGGGTACCAAGAGACCCAGTACTTC. This codes for CASSYSVLAGYQETQYF.

The chain couples TRBV27 to TRBJ1-6; TRBD1 might be the D (6 bases). With 3 bases removed from V and 2 bases from J, the gap between germline ends came to 11 bases. Germline lookup yields CDR1 MNHEY and CDR2 SMNVEV (reference sequence). The CDR3 loop spans 16 amino acids. The CDR3 coding sequence is TGTGCCAGCAGTTTTGGGAGGGGGACCTATAATTCACCCCTCCACTTT. Amino acid sequence: CASSFGRGTYNSPLHF.

The CDR3 loop is CASSAPGNQETQYF. The CDR3 nucleotides are TGTGCCAGCAGTGCCCCGGGAAACCAAGAGACCCAGTACTTC. The V gene is TRBV25-1, the J gene TRBJ2-5; the D gene is possibly TRBD2 (5 bases). Germline V gene data show CDR1 as MGHDK and CDR2 as SYGVNS. Trimming removed 4 bases from V and 0 bases from J, with 9 bases in between. The CDR3 has 14 amino acids. The full variable domain, in which reference TRBV25-1 and TRBJ2-5 provide the parts outside the CDR3, is EADIYQTPRYLVIGTGKKITLECSQTMGHDKMYWYQQDPGMELHLIHYSYGVNSTEKGDLSSESTVSRIRTEHFPLTLESARPSHTSQYLCASSAPGNQETQYFGPGTRLLVL.

The V gene is TRBV25-1, the J gene TRBJ2-3; 9 positions agree with TRBD1. CDR1 is MGHDK, CDR2 SYGVNS, per germline. J lost 2 bases, V lost 1 base, and 7 bases had no gene match. The CDR3 runs to 17 residues. CDR3 sequence (DNA): TGTGCCAGCAGTGAATCGACAGGGGGTATGAACACAGATACGCAGTATTTT. It codes for CASSESTGGMNTDTQYF.

J is TRBJ2-4 and V is TRBV20-1, with D possibly matching TRBD1 (7 bases). The CDR3 totals 15 residues. From germline, CDR1 is DFQATT and CDR2 SNEGSKA (reference sequence). Deletions cut 0 bases from V and 1 base from J, with 10 bases between. This chain's CDR3 is CSAREPGGAKNIQYF. The DNA of the CDR3 is TGCAGTGCTAGAGAACCAGGGGGGGCCAAAAACATTCAGTACTTC.

The chain employs TRBV6-1 and TRBJ1-2, with TRBD1 matching 7 bases. The germline gives CDR1 MNHNS, CDR2 SASEGT. This CDR3 spans 15 amino acids. J lost 4 bases, V lost 4 bases, and 9 bases had no gene match. This CDR3 is CASSGAGRGGYGYTF. DNA for the CDR3: TGTGCCAGCAGTGGAGCCGGCAGGGGGGGCTATGGCTACACCTTC.

The CDR3 reads CARVGGGTANTGELFF. In DNA, the CDR3 is TGTGCCAGGGTGGGCGGAGGAACCGCGAACACCGGGGAGCTGTTTTTT. The J gene is TRBJ2-2, the V gene TRBV11-2; a possible D gene is TRBD2 (5 bases). Trimming cost V 9 bases and J 0 bases, with 17 bases left between them. The CDR3 consists of 16 residues. Germline CDR1 reads SGHAT; CDR2 reads FQNNGV.

The chain couples TRBV24-1 to TRBJ2-5; 10 nucleotides align to TRBD2. V lost 6 bases to trimming and J lost 5 bases; unmatched junction nucleotides: 8. Germline CDR1 is KGHDR and CDR2 is SFDVKD. This CDR3 has 15 amino acids. CDR3 amino acids: CATSPSGGAVETQYF. The DNA of the CDR3 is TGTGCCACCAGTCCTAGCGGGGGAGCGGTCGAGACCCAGTACTTC.

The rearrangement links TRBV20-1 to TRBJ2-1, with 7 bases lining up with TRBD2. The J call may be mistaken, given a closer DNA end match to TRBJ2-7. The CDR3 covers 17 residues. Germline CDR1 and CDR2: DFQATT and SNEGSKA (reference sequence). This chain's CDR3 is CSARSDPGSGAYYEQYF. CDR3 DNA sequence: TGCAGTGCTAGATCTGACCCCGGGAGCGGGGCTTACTACGAGCAGTACTTC.

A few counts support this clonotype. CDR3 in DNA: TGTGCCAGCAGCTTAGTATCCGGGACAGCGGGGTATGGCTACACCTTC. Translating gives CASSLVSGTAGYGYTF. The chain is built from TRBV7-9 and TRBJ1-2, with TRBD1 matching over 7 bases. The CDR3 has 16 amino acids. CDR1 and CDR2 (germline): SEHNR, FQNEAQ (reference sequence). V lost 1 base to trimming and J lost 5 bases; unmatched junction nucleotides: 10.

A note on this clonotype: One junction end disagrees with the germline gene, perhaps due to a read error. The chain employs TRBV6-1 and TRBJ2-5; D might be TRBD1 (6 bases). Germline V gene sequence: CDR1 MNHNS, CDR2 SASEGT. The CDR3 totals 14 residues. CDR3 sequence (DNA): TGTGCCAGCAGGGAAGAAACAGGGCCGGAGACCCAGTACTTC. It codes for CASREETGPETQYF.

The chain joins TRBV7-2 to TRBJ1-6, with no clear D. Deletions cut 0 bases from V and 5 bases from J, with 8 bases between. The CDR3 extends over 15 amino acids. Germline-derived CDR1 and CDR2 are SGHTA and FQGNSA. In nucleotides, the CDR3 is TGTGCCAGCAGCTTAGCTCCAGGTCATAATTCACCCCTCCACTTT. This translates into CASSLAPGHNSPLHF.

Only a few counts were recorded for this clonotype. The CDR3 is CASSLNGGLGEQYF. Written as DNA, the CDR3 is TGTGCCAGCAGTTTAAATGGGGGATTGGGCGAGCAGTACTTC. The gene calls are TRBV27 and TRBJ2-7; the D call may be TRBD1 or TRBD2 (5 bases each). CDR1 and CDR2 from the germline V gene are MNHEY and SMNVEV (reference sequence). The V end was cut by 2 bases, the J end by 6 bases, with 14 bases between. CDR3 size: 14 residues.

The J gene is TRBJ1-1, the V gene TRBV7-9; D remains ambiguous. V lost 0 bases to trimming and J lost 6 bases, with 11 bases between them. CDR3 length: 14 amino acids. The germline CDR1 and CDR2 sequences are SEHNR and FQNEAQ (reference sequence). The DNA of the CDR3 is TGTGCCAGCAGCTTAGCAGTGGTAGTCGCTGAAGCTTTCTTT. Translating it yields CASSLAVVVAEAFF.

This chain uses TRBV7-8 with TRBJ2-4; D unresolved. The germline V gene encodes CDR1 SGHVS and CDR2 FQNEAQ. The CDR3 runs to 14 residues. V lost 2 bases to trimming and J lost 0 bases, with 5 bases between them. The CDR3 region is CASSLSLAKNIQYF. CDR3 nucleotides: TGTGCCAGCAGCTTAAGTCTAGCCAAAAACATTCAGTACTTC.

This clonotype was seen more than once but under ten times. This chain links TRBV7-9 with TRBJ1-2; no definite D call. Germline CDR1 and CDR2: SEHNR and FQNEAQ (reference sequence). CDR3 length: 16 residues. V was trimmed by 3 bases and J by 5 bases, leaving 19 bases between them. The DNA for the CDR3 is TGTGCCAGCAGCTTTGTCGCCGGACGGCGGACTTATGGCTACACCTTC. Translating gives CASSFVAGRRTYGYTF.

The rearrangement uses TRBV2 and TRBJ2-7; tentatively, D is TRBD1 or TRBD2 (5 bases each). The ends were cut back, 7 bases at V and 6 bases at J, with 22 bases in the middle. The CDR3 sequence is 15 residues long. Germline V CDR1 and CDR2: SNHLY, FYNNEI. The CDR3 nucleotides are TGTGCCAGCACCGCGGCGGGCTCTGCTACAGGCGAGCAGTACTTC. It encodes CASTAAGSATGEQYF.

The chain uses TRBV25-1 and TRBJ2-2, with D perhaps given as TRBD1 or TRBD2 (5 bases each). V lost 6 bases and J lost 5, with 10 bases in between. This CDR3 spans 13 amino acids. Per the germline V gene, CDR1 is MGHDK and CDR2 is SYGVNS. The chain's CDR3 is CASSPRETGELFF. CDR3 DNA: TGTGCCAGCAGCCCCAGGGAGACCGGGGAGCTGTTTTTT.

Points on this clonotype: One end of the junction is discordant with germline, which a read error may explain. V gene TRBV19 combines with J gene TRBJ2-3, with D possibly TRBD2 on 6 matching bases. The CDR3 is 14 amino acids. Germline CDR1 LNHDA, CDR2 SQIVND (reference sequence). DNA of the CDR3: TGTGCCAGTAGTGGGCGGGACCACACAGATATGCAGTATTTT. Protein: CASSGRDHTDMQYF.

The rearrangement joins TRBV24-1 to TRBJ2-7; TRBD1 matches 8 bases. V was pared by 6 bases and J by 5 bases, with 5 bases of the junction left unmatched. The CDR3 is made up of 13 amino acids. In germline, CDR1 is KGHDR, CDR2 SFDVKD. The CDR3 is CATSSEDRDEQYF. For the CDR3, the DNA is TGTGCCACCAGTTCGGAGGACAGGGACGAGCAGTACTTC.

This chain links TRBV12-3 or TRBV12-4 with TRBJ1-2; no reliable D call. Trimming shortened V by 4 bases and J by 6 bases, and 18 bases separated the two germline ends. This CDR3 has 15 residues. CDR3 DNA sequence: TGTGCCAGCAGTTCCCAAAACAGAGGGTTTGATGGCTACACCTTC. Translation: CASSSQNRGFDGYTF.

This clonotype was detected only a few times. The chain uses TRBV6-1 and TRBJ1-2; D gene ambiguous. V lost 0 bases, J lost 4 bases, and 9 bases lay in between. The V gene's germline CDR1 is MNHNS and CDR2 SASEGT. The CDR3 length is 14 residues. As DNA, the CDR3 is TGTGCCAGCAGTGAAGCGCTCAGAATCTATGGCTACACCTTC. This translates into CASSEALRIYGYTF.